The source of this TCR beta chain is a study of tumor-infiltrating lymphocytes in localized non-small cell lung cancer. Germline lookup yields CDR1 SNHLY and CDR2 FYNNEI. This CDR3 is built from 14 residues. V was pared by 10 bases and J by 2 bases, with 8 bases of the junction left unmatched. Generated by immunoSEQ multiplex PCR, the TCRdb table keeps only in-frame clones and is missing some. The data hold 13,000 to 15,000 clones, with about 71% observed a single time. The TCR originated in a human donor with non-small cell lung cancer. V gene TRBV2 combines with J gene TRBJ1-5; 7 bases fit TRBD1. The sample comprised uninvolved lung tissue not adjacent to the tumor. The DNA for the CDR3 is TGTGCCACCCGTAGGGACAGAGGCAATCAGCCCCAGCATTTT. Translated, it gives CATRRDRGNQPQHF.